These 5 T cell receptor beta chains originate from one sample sequenced in a study of Graves' ophthalmopathy and Graves' hyperthyroidism. Transcripts of RNA were the source for amplifying TCR beta CDR3 regions. A first-round RT-PCR used HTBI primers, followed by a second-round multiplex PCR. In TCRdb, the multiplex PCR reads were re-called with MiXCR into one record per CDR3 protein. The data show approximately 540,000 distinct CDR3 sequences, less than 45% seen once. Sequencing used peripheral blood or thyroid tissue (not recorded which). These receptors originate from an adult man with Graves' hyperthyroidism.

The chain joins TRBV7-9 to TRBJ1-4; possible D gene TRBD1, 6 bases. Germline CDR1 reads SEHNR; CDR2 reads FQNEAQ (reference sequence). The CDR3 covers 16 residues. The germline V and J ends were trimmed by 5 bases and 2 bases, with 15 bases remaining between them. The CDR3 reads CASSPGSRGTNEKLFF. CDR3 coding DNA: TGTGCCAGCAGCCCCGGGAGCAGGGGCACTAATGAAAAACTGTTTTTT.

The chain carries TRBV5-1 and TRBJ2-5, with D possibly being TRBD2 (6 bases). Between the trimmed V and J ends, which lost 0 bases and 0 bases, there was a span of 18 bases. CDR3 size: 18 residues. CDR1 is SGHRS and CDR2 is YFSETQ in the germline V gene. CDR3 nucleotide sequence: TGCGCCAGCAGCTTGGGGGCGCTCGGACGGGGGTACCAAGAGACCCAGTACTTC. Translated, it gives CASSLGALGRGYQETQYF.

This clonotype was seen at least ten times. The chain recombines TRBV19 with TRBJ1-5; a weak D match, TRBD1 (5 bases). The CDR3 extends over 15 amino acids. The germline V gene has CDR1 LNHDA and CDR2 SQIVND (reference sequence). V lost 6 bases, J lost 1 base, and 13 bases lay in between. The CDR3 spells CASRTTERSNQPQHF. CDR3 nucleotide sequence: TGTGCCAGTAGAACGACAGAGAGAAGCAATCAGCCCCAGCATTTT.

The chain couples TRBV20-1 to TRBJ1-4, with D possibly matching TRBD1 (6 bases). V was trimmed by 5 bases and J by 10 bases, leaving 20 bases between them. The germline V gene has CDR1 DFQATT and CDR2 SNEGSKA (reference sequence). The length of the CDR3 is 14 residues. CDR3 DNA sequence: TGCAGTGCTCCGCAGGGTCAGGGGTTTGGAAAACTGTTTTTT. Protein product: CSAPQGQGFGKLFF.

This clonotype was observed at least ten times. V and J are TRBV12-3 or TRBV12-4 and TRBJ2-1, with a possible D match to TRBD2 (5 bases). CDR3 length: 14 residues. V was shortened by 5 bases and J by 3 bases, with 11 bases between the two germline ends. The CDR3 DNA is TGTGCCAGCAGTGAGAGGGCCGTCTACAATGAGCAGTTCTTC. Residues: CASSERAVYNEQFF.